This T cell receptor beta chain comes out of a study of blood T cell repertoires in COVID-19. About the research overall: Researchers got acute and convalescent COVID-19 samples from the United States, Italy and Spain.

Source study methods: For nucleated cells, counts were estimated from reference gene primer amplification. Libraries were prepared by immunoSEQ multiplex PCR; TCRdb keeps only in-frame clonotypes and omits some of them. That table is the source of V, J and clone size, and D and trimming were worked out from the DNA. The profile covers roughly 330,000 clones, with approximately 87% appearing a single time and approximately 4% taken by the ten largest. Germline V CDR1 and CDR2: LGHDT, YNNKEL (reference sequence). The CDR3 sequence is 15 residues long. The junction had 2 bases not matched to a gene; V was cut back by 0 bases and J by 3 bases.

The TCR was taken from a woman aged 45-60 years with active or convalescent COVID-19. Sequencing input: peripheral blood. The V call is TRBV3-1 (or the pseudogene TRBV3-2), the J call TRBJ1-5; 7 bases are a match to TRBD1. The CDR3 loop is CASSQDRGINQPQHF. CDR3 DNA: TGTGCCAGCAGCCAAGACAGGGGGATCAATCAGCCCCAGCATTTT.